A selection of T cell receptor beta chains follows, all from one sample in a study of blood T cell repertoires in COVID-19. The protocol was immunoSEQ multiplex PCR, while the TCRdb copy is restricted to in-frame clones and leaves out a portion. The profile shows more than 60,000 clones, roughly 80% of them singletons. Sequenced input: peripheral blood. All receptors come from a human donor in a cohort sampled during active COVID-19. Each CDR3 is given with its conserved first and last residue. Fields, in order: clone size, D gene, J gene, V gene, CDR3 DNA, CDR3 protein. D genes are given only for firm matches. Clone size, where shown, is once, few, many, or a class for clones that have expanded.

clone size: .; D gene: .; J gene: TRBJ1-4; V gene: TRBV3-1/TRBV3-2; CDR3 DNA: TGTGCCAGCAGCCCGGGGGGACACCTCAATGAAAAACTGTTTTTT; CDR3 protein: CASSPGGHLNEKLFF
clone size: .; D gene: .; J gene: TRBJ1-1; V gene: TRBV6-5; CDR3 DNA: TGTGCCAGCACCTGGGACACCCGGGTCGTTGAAGCTTTCTTT; CDR3 protein: CASTWDTRVVEAFF
clone size: .; D gene: TRBD1; J gene: TRBJ2-1; V gene: TRBV18; CDR3 DNA: TGTGCCAGCTCATTCGGGACAGAAACCGAGCAGTTCTTC; CDR3 protein: CASSFGTETEQFF
clone size: .; D gene: TRBD1; J gene: TRBJ1-6; V gene: TRBV9; CDR3 DNA: TGTGCCAGCGGACAGGGAAATTCACCCCTCCACTTT; CDR3 protein: CASGQGNSPLHF
clone size: .; D gene: TRBD1; J gene: TRBJ1-1; V gene: TRBV5-1; CDR3 DNA: TGCGCCAGCAGCTCCTACAGGGGCACTGAAGCTTTCTTT; CDR3 protein: CASSSYRGTEAFF
clone size: once; D gene: TRBD2; J gene: TRBJ2-5; V gene: TRBV4-1; CDR3 DNA: TGCGCCAGCAGCCAAGGGGGCGGGGGGCCCCAAGAGACCCAGTACTTC; CDR3 protein: CASSQGGGGPQETQYF
clone size: .; D gene: TRBD1; J gene: TRBJ2-7; V gene: TRBV11-3; CDR3 DNA: TGTGCCAGCAGCGGCAACAGGGGCCAGCGGCCCTACGAGCAGTACTTC; CDR3 protein: CASSGNRGQRPYEQYF
clone size: .; D gene: .; J gene: TRBJ1-1; V gene: TRBV7-2; CDR3 DNA: TGTGCCAGCAGCCCAGGACTAGCGAACGGGAACACTGAAGCTTTCTTT; CDR3 protein: CASSPGLANGNTEAFF
clone size: few; D gene: .; J gene: TRBJ2-2; V gene: TRBV5-1; CDR3 DNA: TGCGCCAGCAGCTTAGGACAAGTCACCGGGGAGCTGTTTTTT; CDR3 protein: CASSLGQVTGELFF
clone size: .; D gene: .; J gene: TRBJ2-7; V gene: TRBV11-3; CDR3 DNA: TGTGCCAGCACCCCCCGGGGGGCCTTGAGTGAGCAGTACTTC; CDR3 protein: CASTPRGALSEQYF
clone size: .; D gene: TRBD1; J gene: TRBJ1-6; V gene: TRBV9; CDR3 DNA: TGTGCCAGCAGCGCCGGGACAGAGGGTTCACCCCTCCACTTT; CDR3 protein: CASSAGTEGSPLHF
clone size: few; D gene: TRBD1; J gene: TRBJ1-1; V gene: TRBV5-4; CDR3 DNA: TGTGCCACCCAGACAGGGGGGCGCGGGACTGAAGCTTTCTTT; CDR3 protein: CATQTGGRGTEAFF
clone size: .; D gene: TRBD1; J gene: TRBJ2-7; V gene: TRBV3-1/TRBV3-2; CDR3 DNA: TGTGCCAGCAACCAAGGGACAGCCTTTCACGAGCAGTACTTC; CDR3 protein: CASNQGTAFHEQYF
clone size: few; D gene: .; J gene: TRBJ1-1; V gene: TRBV14; CDR3 DNA: TGTGCCAGCAGCCTGCCAGGGGTGAACACTGAAGCTTTCTTT; CDR3 protein: CASSLPGVNTEAFF
clone size: .; D gene: TRBD1; J gene: TRBJ1-1; V gene: TRBV19; CDR3 DNA: TGTGCCAGTACTAATATCAGACAGGGAAGTACTGAAGCTTTCTTT; CDR3 protein: CASTNIRQGSTEAFF
clone size: .; D gene: .; J gene: TRBJ1-5; V gene: TRBV2; CDR3 DNA: TGTGCCAGCAGCTTAAATCAGCCCCAGCATTTT; CDR3 protein: CASSLNQPQHF
clone size: .; D gene: .; J gene: TRBJ2-1; V gene: TRBV5-1; CDR3 DNA: TGCGCCAGCAGCTTGGGGCAGGGATTCGATGAGCAGTTCTTC; CDR3 protein: CASSLGQGFDEQFF
clone size: .; D gene: .; J gene: TRBJ1-2; V gene: TRBV29-1; CDR3 DNA: TGCAGCGTTGAATGGGGCCAGGGTGCTGGCTACACCTTC; CDR3 protein: CSVEWGQGAGYTF
clone size: once; D gene: .; J gene: TRBJ2-7; V gene: TRBV9; CDR3 DNA: TGTGCCAGCAGCCTTGACGGGTTGGGTTACGAGCAGTACTTC; CDR3 protein: CASSLDGLGYEQYF
clone size: .; D gene: .; J gene: TRBJ2-1; V gene: TRBV7-2; CDR3 DNA: TGTGCCAGCAGCCCCGTACGGGGGAAAGCCTACAATGAGCAGTTCTTC; CDR3 protein: CASSPVRGKAYNEQFF
clone size: .; D gene: .; J gene: TRBJ1-2; V gene: TRBV19; CDR3 DNA: TGTGCCAGTAGTATAACAGTGAACTATGGCTACACCTTC; CDR3 protein: CASSITVNYGYTF
clone size: .; D gene: TRBD2; J gene: TRBJ2-3; V gene: TRBV6-6; CDR3 DNA: TGTGCCAGCAGCCCCGGGACTAGTTTAGTGACAGATACGCAGTATTTT; CDR3 protein: CASSPGTSLVTDTQYF
clone size: once; D gene: TRBD1; J gene: TRBJ2-4; V gene: TRBV5-8; CDR3 DNA: TGTGCCAGCAGCTCGGGGCCAGGGGGCAACAAAAACATTCAGTACTTC; CDR3 protein: CASSSGPGGNKNIQYF
clone size: many; D gene: .; J gene: TRBJ2-3; V gene: TRBV10-2; CDR3 DNA: TGCGCCAGCAGTGAAAGGAACAGCCCCACAGATACGCAGTATTTT; CDR3 protein: CASSERNSPTDTQYF
clone size: .; D gene: TRBD1; J gene: TRBJ1-3; V gene: TRBV6-5; CDR3 DNA: TGTGCCAGCAGCCTGGTAGGGGGCGGTGGAAACACCATATATTTT; CDR3 protein: CASSLVGGGGNTIYF
clone size: .; D gene: .; J gene: TRBJ1-5; V gene: TRBV18; CDR3 DNA: TGTGCCAGCTCAGGTAGCCTCAATCAGCCCCAGCATTTT; CDR3 protein: CASSGSLNQPQHF
clone size: .; D gene: .; J gene: TRBJ1-1; V gene: TRBV2; CDR3 DNA: TGTGCCAGCAGTGAAGCGCCCCGGGGTGCTTTCTTT; CDR3 protein: CASSEAPRGAFF
clone size: .; D gene: .; J gene: TRBJ2-5; V gene: TRBV24-1; CDR3 DNA: TGTGCCACCAGTGATTCGGCGGGGCCGGGGGAGACCCAGTACTTC; CDR3 protein: CATSDSAGPGETQYF
clone size: .; D gene: .; J gene: TRBJ1-2; V gene: TRBV30; CDR3 DNA: TGTGCCTGGAGTGTACAACAGAAAAGCGGCTACACCTTC; CDR3 protein: CAWSVQQKSGYTF
clone size: .; D gene: TRBD1; J gene: TRBJ1-3; V gene: TRBV28; CDR3 DNA: TGTGCCAGCATTAAGGGACAGGGGAGAAACACCATATATTTT; CDR3 protein: CASIKGQGRNTIYF
clone size: .; D gene: .; J gene: TRBJ2-1; V gene: TRBV3-1/TRBV3-2; CDR3 DNA: TGTGCCAGCAGCCAAGGTTCTAACAATGAGCAGTTCTTC; CDR3 protein: CASSQGSNNEQFF
clone size: .; D gene: .; J gene: TRBJ2-6; V gene: TRBV7-6; CDR3 DNA: TGTGCCAGCAGCTTAGCGGTTGGAGGAGAGTCTGGGGCCAACGTCCTGACTTTC; CDR3 protein: CASSLAVGGESGANVLTF
clone size: .; D gene: .; J gene: TRBJ1-2; V gene: TRBV6-6; CDR3 DNA: TGTGCCAGCAGGCCCTGGGGAGAAAAAGCCAGGAGCTACACCTTC; CDR3 protein: CASRPWGEKARSYTF
clone size: .; D gene: .; J gene: TRBJ1-2; V gene: TRBV11-3; CDR3 DNA: TGTGCCAGCAGCTTTTCTGCAGCTAACTATGGCTACACCTTC; CDR3 protein: CASSFSAANYGYTF